This record looks at one TCR beta chain sequence and its context. The antigen remains unidentified. This entry comes from a study of PD-1 blockade in classical Hodgkin lymphoma. Study results and limitations: Exclusion covered patients beginning nivolumab under 1 year post-ASCT.

The data were produced by immunoSEQ multiplex PCR, yet TCRdb's version contains in-frame clones alone and is incomplete. The table shows about 15,000 clones, with about 60% occurring only once. The CDR3 spans 15 residues. V lost 4 bases and J lost 5, with 17 bases in between. The V gene's germline CDR1 is MNHEY and CDR2 SVGAGI. With no exception, relapse followed autologous stem cell transplantation in all patients, and brentuximab vedotin exposure varied. Best overall response was complete response, partial response or progressive disease in these relapsed/refractory classical Hodgkin lymphoma patients.

The chain couples TRBV6-5 to TRBJ2-5, with D tentatively TRBD1 (7 bases). Sequenced material: peripheral blood mononuclear cells (PBMCs), taken at baseline. The clonotype comes from a human donor with classical Hodgkin lymphoma. CDR3 protein: CASSFHWRGQETQYF. CDR3 in DNA: TGTGCCAGCAGTTTCCATTGGAGGGGGCAGGAGACCCAGTACTTC.